The 12 T cell receptor beta chains reported below all come from one sample, sequenced in a study of OX40 agonist ivuxolimab in advanced cancers. The library was built by means of the immunoSEQ multiplex PCR assay. What TCRdb holds here is the immuneACCESS table cut down to in-frame rearrangements. Part of the clones is not present; checked against another copy, under half of the missing clones reflect an unresolved V gene, and the others are unexplained. Present in this sample are 49,000 or so clones, more than 80% of which were seen just once. The ten largest clones add up to about an eighth of the sample. This sample comprised CD4+ or CD8+ T cells sorted from blood, obtained in a trial of the OX40 agonist ivuxolimab. These receptors were taken from an adult with an advanced solid tumor such as melanoma, head and neck, liver or kidney cancer.

The chain links TRBV9 to TRBJ2-2, with unresolved D. The germline gives CDR1 SGDLS, CDR2 YYNGEE. The CDR3 is made up of 13 amino acids. V lost 4 bases and J 6 bases, leaving 10 bases between the germline ends. As DNA, the CDR3 is TGTGCCAGCAGCCTGGGCTCGTCCGGGGAGCTGTTTTTT. Translated: CASSLGSSGELFF.

This clone was picked up a small number of times. The CDR3 reads CASTTGQLLNQPQHF. DNA for the CDR3: TGTGCCAGCACCACGGGACAGCTTCTCAATCAGCCCCAGCATTTT. This rearrangement joins TRBV6-1 to TRBJ1-5, with 7 nucleotides matching TRBD1. The V gene end was trimmed by 7 bases and the J gene end by 3 bases; junction bases not matched to a gene: 9. The CDR3 is 15 residues long. Germline-derived CDR1 and CDR2 are MNHNS and SASEGT.

The V call is TRBV28, the J call TRBJ1-1, with D unresolved. The CDR3 runs 15 residues. V lost 3 bases to trimming and J lost 5 bases, with 16 bases between them. The germline CDR1 and CDR2 sequences are MDHEN and SYDVKM. The CDR3 sequence is CASSFPPIVTTEAFF. The DNA for the CDR3 is TGTGCCAGCAGTTTCCCCCCGATCGTTACGACTGAAGCTTTCTTT.

The J gene is TRBJ1-1, the V gene TRBV2, with D tentatively TRBD1 (6 bases). V lost 3 bases and J 9 bases, leaving 17 bases between the germline ends. The CDR3 runs 14 residues. Germline V lookup: CDR1 SNHLY, CDR2 FYNNEI. The CDR3 DNA reads TGTGCCAGCAGTGACGGGCAGGGGTTGGAAAAAGCTTTCTTT. Amino acids: CASSDGQGLEKAFF.

The chain has TRBV5-8 and TRBJ2-2, with TRBD2 as a possible D gene (5 bases). The V end lost 4 bases, the J end lost 0 bases, and 16 bases lay between the germline ends. Germline loops: CDR1 SGHTS, CDR2 YDEGEE. The CDR3 contains 17 residues. CDR3 amino acids: CASSPRPGRTNTGELFF. The CDR3 region has the DNA TGTGCCAGCAGCCCCAGGCCGGGAAGAACGAACACCGGGGAGCTGTTTTTT.

This clone has just one count. The chain couples TRBV27 to TRBJ2-1, with 10 nucleotides matching TRBD2. The V gene end was trimmed by 4 bases and the J gene end by 1 base; junction bases not matched to a gene: 7. Germline values: CDR1 MNHEY, CDR2 SMNVEV (reference sequence). The CDR3 length is 17 residues. CDR3 amino acids: CASSWVSGGRSYNEQFF. For the CDR3, the DNA is TGTGCCAGCAGTTGGGTTAGCGGGGGGCGGTCCTACAATGAGCAGTTCTTC.

This chain connects TRBV9 to TRBJ1-5, with 8 bases identical to TRBD1. The CDR3 totals 17 residues. Germline V gene sequence: CDR1 SGDLS, CDR2 YYNGEE. V lost 0 bases and J lost 5; bases outside the gene matches: 10. The chain's CDR3 is CASSVGPTTGVDQPQHF. Written as DNA, the CDR3 is TGTGCCAGCAGCGTAGGGCCCACGACAGGGGTCGATCAGCCCCAGCATTTT.

This rearrangement joins TRBV27 to TRBJ2-7; D remains ambiguous. Germline V gene lookup returns CDR1 MNHEY and CDR2 SMNVEV (reference sequence). The CDR3 is 14 amino acids. Trimming took 3 bases from V and 0 from J, leaving 9 bases between them. CDR3 in amino acids: CASSFRLGSYEQYF. The CDR3, as DNA: TGTGCCAGCAGTTTTCGTCTGGGCTCCTACGAGCAGTACTTC.

The chain carries TRBV29-1 and TRBJ1-2; D is uncertain. Germline CDR1 is SQVTM and CDR2 is ANQGSEA. This CDR3 has 11 residues. The V and J ends lost 6 bases and 6 bases respectively, with 11 bases between them. The CDR3 spells CSVAKRDGYTF. CDR3 DNA sequence: TGCAGCGTCGCAAAAAGGGATGGCTACACCTTC.

The genes are TRBV21-1 and TRBJ2-6. TRBV21-1 is flagged as a pseudogene. CDR3 length: 15 amino acids. In nucleotides, the CDR3 is TGTGCCAGCAGCCCTCTGGGTAGTGGGGCCAACGTCCTGACTTTC. This codes for CASSPLGSGANVLTF.

This chain links TRBV9 with TRBJ1-2; a possible D gene is TRBD1 (6 bases). This CDR3 has 17 amino acids. Germline CDR1 and CDR2: SGDLS and YYNGEE. The germline V and J ends were trimmed by 4 bases and 3 bases, with 22 bases remaining between them. The CDR3 sequence is CASSTRRQAVLDYGYTF. The CDR3 region has the DNA TGTGCCAGCAGCACCCGGCGACAGGCAGTATTGGACTATGGCTACACCTTC.

This clone was counted only a few times. V usage is TRBV19 and J usage is TRBJ1-5; D may be TRBD1 (6 bases). Deletions cut 0 bases from V and 6 bases from J, with 12 bases between. Per germline, CDR1 LNHDA and CDR2 SQIVND (reference sequence). The CDR3 length is 15 residues. This chain's CDR3 is CASSIDFRGGQPQHF. DNA for the CDR3: TGTGCCAGTAGTATAGATTTCAGGGGAGGTCAGCCCCAGCATTTT.